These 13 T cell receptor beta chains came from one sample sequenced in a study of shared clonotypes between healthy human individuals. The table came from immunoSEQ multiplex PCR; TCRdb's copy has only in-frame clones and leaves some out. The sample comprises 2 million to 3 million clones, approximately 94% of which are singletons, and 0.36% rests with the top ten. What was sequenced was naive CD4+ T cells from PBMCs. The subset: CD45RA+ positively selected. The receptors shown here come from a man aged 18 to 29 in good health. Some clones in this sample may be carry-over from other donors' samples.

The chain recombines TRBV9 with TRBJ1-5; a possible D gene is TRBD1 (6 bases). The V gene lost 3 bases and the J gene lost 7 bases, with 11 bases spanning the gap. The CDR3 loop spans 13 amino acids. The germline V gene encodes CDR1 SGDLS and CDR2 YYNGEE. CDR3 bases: TGTGCCAGCAGCGCTAGGGGGTACCAGCCCCAGCATTTT. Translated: CASSARGYQPQHF.

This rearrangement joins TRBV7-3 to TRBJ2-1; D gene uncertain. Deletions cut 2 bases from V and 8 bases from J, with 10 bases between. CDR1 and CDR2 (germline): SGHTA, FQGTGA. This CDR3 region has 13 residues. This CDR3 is CASSLALQYEQFF. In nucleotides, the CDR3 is TGTGCCAGCAGCTTAGCATTGCAGTATGAGCAGTTCTTC.

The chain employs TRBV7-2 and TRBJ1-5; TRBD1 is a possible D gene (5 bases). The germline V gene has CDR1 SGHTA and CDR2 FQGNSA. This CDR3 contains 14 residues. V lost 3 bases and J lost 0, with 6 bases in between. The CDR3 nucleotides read TGTGCCAGCAGCTTGGGGCCTAGCAATCAGCCCCAGCATTTT. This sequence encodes CASSLGPSNQPQHF.

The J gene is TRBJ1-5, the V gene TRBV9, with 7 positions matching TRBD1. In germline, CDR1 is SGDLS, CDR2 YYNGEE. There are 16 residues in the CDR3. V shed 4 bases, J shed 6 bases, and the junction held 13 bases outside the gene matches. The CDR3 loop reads CASSPGPPGGGQPQHF. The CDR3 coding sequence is TGTGCCAGCAGCCCCGGCCCCCCAGGGGGTGGTCAGCCCCAGCATTTT.

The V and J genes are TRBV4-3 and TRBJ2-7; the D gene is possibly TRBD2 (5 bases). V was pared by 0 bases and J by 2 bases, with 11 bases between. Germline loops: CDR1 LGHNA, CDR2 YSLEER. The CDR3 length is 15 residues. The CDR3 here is CASSQDQRGTYEQYF. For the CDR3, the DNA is TGCGCCAGCAGCCAAGATCAACGAGGGACCTACGAGCAGTACTTC.

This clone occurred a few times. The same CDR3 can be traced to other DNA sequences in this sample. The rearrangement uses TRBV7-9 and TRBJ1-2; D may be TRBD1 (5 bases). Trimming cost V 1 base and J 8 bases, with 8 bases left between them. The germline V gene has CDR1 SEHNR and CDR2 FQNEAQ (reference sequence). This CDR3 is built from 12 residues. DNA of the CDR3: TGTGCCAGCAGCTTAGAGGGGCAGGGCTACACCTTC. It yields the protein CASSLEGQGYTF.

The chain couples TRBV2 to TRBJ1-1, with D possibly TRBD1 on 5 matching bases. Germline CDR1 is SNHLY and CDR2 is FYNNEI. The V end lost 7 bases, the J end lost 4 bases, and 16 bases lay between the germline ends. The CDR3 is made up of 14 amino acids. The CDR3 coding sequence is TGTGCCAGCAATGTAGGGGTTAGTGGCACTGAAGCTTTCTTT. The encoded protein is CASNVGVSGTEAFF. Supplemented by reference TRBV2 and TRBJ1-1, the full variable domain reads EPEVTQTPSHQVTQMGQEVILRCVPISNHLYFYWYRQILGQKVEFLVSFYNNEISEKSEIFDDQFSVERPDGSNFTLKIRSTKLEDSAMYFCASNVGVSGTEAFFGQGTRLTVV.

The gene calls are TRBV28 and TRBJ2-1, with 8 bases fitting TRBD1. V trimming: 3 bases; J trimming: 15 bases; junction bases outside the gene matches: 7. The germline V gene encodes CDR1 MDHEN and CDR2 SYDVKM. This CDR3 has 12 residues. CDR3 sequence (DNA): TGTGCCAGCAGTTTCCTTGGACAGGGTTGGTTCTTC. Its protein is CASSFLGQGWFF.

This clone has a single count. The CDR3 nucleotides are TGTGCCTGGAGTGTCAACAGATATGGCTACACCTTC. It is translated as CAWSVNRYGYTF. The gene calls are TRBV30 and TRBJ1-2, with D unclear. Germline CDR1 is GTSNPN and CDR2 is SVGIG (reference sequence). Trimming removed 0 bases from V and 5 bases from J, with 7 bases in between. This CDR3 contains 12 residues. Full variable domain (missing parts from reference TRBV30 and TRBJ1-2): SQTIHQWPATLVQPVGSPLSLECTVEGTSNPNLYWYRQAAGRGLQLLFYSVGIGQISSEVPQNLSASRPQDRQFILSSKKLLLSDSGFYLCAWSVNRYGYTFGSGTRLTVV.

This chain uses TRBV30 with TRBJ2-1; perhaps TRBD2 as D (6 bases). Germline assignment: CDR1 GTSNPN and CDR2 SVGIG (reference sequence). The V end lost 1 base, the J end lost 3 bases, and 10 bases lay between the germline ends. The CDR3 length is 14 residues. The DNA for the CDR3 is TGTGCCTGGAGTGCCCTAGCGTACTACAATGAGCAGTTCTTC. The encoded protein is CAWSALAYYNEQFF.

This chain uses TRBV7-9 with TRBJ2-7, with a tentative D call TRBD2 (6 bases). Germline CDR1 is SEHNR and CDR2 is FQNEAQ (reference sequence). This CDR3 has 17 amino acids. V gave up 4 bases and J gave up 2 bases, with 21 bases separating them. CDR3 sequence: CASSSMGVGRTPYEQYF. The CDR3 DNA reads TGTGCCAGCAGCTCCATGGGTGTCGGGAGAACCCCCTACGAGCAGTACTTC.

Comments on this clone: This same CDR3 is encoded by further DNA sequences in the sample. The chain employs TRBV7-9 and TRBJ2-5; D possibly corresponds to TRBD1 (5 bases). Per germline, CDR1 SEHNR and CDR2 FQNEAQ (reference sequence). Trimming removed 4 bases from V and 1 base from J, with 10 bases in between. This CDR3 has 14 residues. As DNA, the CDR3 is TGTGCCAGCAGCTACCGACAGCCCCAAGAGACCCAGTACTTC. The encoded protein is CASSYRQPQETQYF. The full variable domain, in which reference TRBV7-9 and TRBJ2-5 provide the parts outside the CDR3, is DTGVSQNPRHKITKRGQNVTFRCDPISEHNRLYWYRQTLGQGPEFLTYFQNEAQLEKSRLLSDRFSAERPKGSFSTLEIQRTEQGDSAMYLCASSYRQPQETQYFGPGTRLLVL.

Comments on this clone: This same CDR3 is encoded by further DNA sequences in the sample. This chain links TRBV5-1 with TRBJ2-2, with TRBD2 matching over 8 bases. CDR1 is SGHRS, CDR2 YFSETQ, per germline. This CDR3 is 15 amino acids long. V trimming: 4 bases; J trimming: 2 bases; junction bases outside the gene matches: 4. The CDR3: CASSQLAVNTGELFF. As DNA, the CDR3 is TGCGCCAGCAGCCAACTAGCGGTAAACACCGGGGAGCTGTTTTTT.